This record looks at one T cell receptor beta chain sequence and its context. Clones were read by immunoSEQ multiplex PCR, and TCRdb kept only the in-frame ones, dropping some. The sample lists 200,000 to 250,000 clones; nearly 90% were seen once. These data originate in a study of blood T cell repertoires in COVID-19. The sequence derives from a man aged 18 to 35 with active or convalescent COVID-19. Sequencing was performed on peripheral blood.

Here the CDR3 DNA reads TGTGCCAGCAGTGAATCGGGGTATGGCTACACCTTC. This gives the protein CASSESGYGYTF. V is TRBV25-1 and J is TRBJ1-2; D is uncertain. The length of the CDR3 is 12 residues. Trimming took off 1 base at V and 5 bases at J, with 5 bases between the two ends. CDR1 is MGHDK and CDR2 is SYGVNS in the germline V gene.